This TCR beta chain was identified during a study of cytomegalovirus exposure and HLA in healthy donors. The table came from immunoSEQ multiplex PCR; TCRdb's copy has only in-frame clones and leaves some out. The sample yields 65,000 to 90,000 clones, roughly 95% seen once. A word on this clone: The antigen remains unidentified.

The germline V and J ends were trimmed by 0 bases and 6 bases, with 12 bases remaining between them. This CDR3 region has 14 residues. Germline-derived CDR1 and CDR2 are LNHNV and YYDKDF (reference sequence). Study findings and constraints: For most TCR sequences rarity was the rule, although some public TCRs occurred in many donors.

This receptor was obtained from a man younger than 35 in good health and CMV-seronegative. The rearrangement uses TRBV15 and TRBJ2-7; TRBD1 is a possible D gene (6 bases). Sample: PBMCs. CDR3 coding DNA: TGTGCCACCAGCAGAGATGTGGGGGCCGTCGAGCAGTACTTC. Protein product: CATSRDVGAVEQYF.